This entry describes one T cell receptor beta chain. Its specificity is unknown. TCRdb keeps only in-frame clones here, not all; method: immunoSEQ multiplex PCR. The sample lists 35,000 to 40,000 clones; roughly 72% were seen once. The CDR3 has 17 residues. CDR1 and CDR2 from the germline V gene are MNHEY and SMNVEV (reference sequence). V lost 6 bases to trimming and J lost 3 bases; unmatched junction nucleotides: 8. The entry originates in a study of cytotoxic CD8 clonotypes in ibrutinib-treated CLL. Study background: Researchers reported under twelve relapsed/refractory and about 14 treatment-naive patients, around 17 of them IGHV unmutated. Whole-study results and caveats: An increase in clonality occurred at ibrutinib response, followed by a return toward baseline at progression. Sustained-remission and progressing patients were not sampled at matched times. Clonality correlated strongly with circulating CD8+ T cells and exceeded age-matched healthy donors at baseline.

This clonotype originated in a human donor with chronic lymphocytic leukemia. Sequenced material: PBMCs, taken at disease progression, from a patient treated with ibrutinib. The chain recombines TRBV27 with TRBJ2-1; TRBD2 agrees at 13 bases. As DNA, the CDR3 is TGTGCCAGCAGGATACTAGCGGGAGGGAAACTCTACAATGAGCAGTTCTTC. Translating it yields CASRILAGGKLYNEQFF.